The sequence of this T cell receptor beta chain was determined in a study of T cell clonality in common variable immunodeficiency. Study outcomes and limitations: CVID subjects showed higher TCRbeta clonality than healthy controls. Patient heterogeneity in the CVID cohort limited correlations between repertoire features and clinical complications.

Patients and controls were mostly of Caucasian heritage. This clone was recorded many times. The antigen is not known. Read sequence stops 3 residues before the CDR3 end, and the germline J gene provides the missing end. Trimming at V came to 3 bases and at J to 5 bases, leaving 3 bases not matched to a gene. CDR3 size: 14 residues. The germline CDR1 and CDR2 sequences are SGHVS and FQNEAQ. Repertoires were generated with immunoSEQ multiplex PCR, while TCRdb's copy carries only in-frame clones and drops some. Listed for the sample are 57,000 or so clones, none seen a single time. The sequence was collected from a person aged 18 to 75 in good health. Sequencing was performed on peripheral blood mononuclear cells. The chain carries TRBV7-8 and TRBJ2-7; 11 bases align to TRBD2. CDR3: CASSFSGRAHEQYF. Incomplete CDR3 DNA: TGTGCCAGCAGCTTTAGCGGGAGGGCCCACGAG. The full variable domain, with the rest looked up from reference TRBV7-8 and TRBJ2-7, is GAGVSQSPRYKVAKRGQDVALRCDPISGHVSLFWYQQALGQGPEFLTYFQNEAQLDKSGLPSDRFFAERPEGSVSTLKIQRTQQEDSAVYLCASSFSGRAHEQYFGPGTRLTVT.